The present T cell receptor (beta chain) was sequenced within a study of T cell responses to AZD1222 COVID-19 vaccine. Findings and caveats of the study: Females outnumbered males among donors, who were mostly white British; clonal diversity was possibly underestimated.

Regarding this clone: Its matching antigen is unknown.

The CDR3 consists of 13 residues. Germline V gives CDR1 SGHAT, CDR2 FQNNGV. The ends were cut back, 4 bases at V and 4 bases at J, with 11 bases in the middle. This table comes from immunoSEQ multiplex PCR, and its TCRdb copy is limited to in-frame clones, with some not included. Of 75,000 to 80,000 clones in the sample, 85% to 90% were seen once. Sequenced here: peripheral blood, sampled 28 days after the second AZD1222 dose. This TCR was sampled from an adult who received the AZD1222 COVID-19 vaccine. J is TRBJ2-7 and V is TRBV11-2; unclear D gene. CDR3 sequence reads: CASSSMYGYEQYF. CDR3 DNA sequence: TGTGCCAGCAGCTCTATGTATGGGTACGAGCAGTACTTC.